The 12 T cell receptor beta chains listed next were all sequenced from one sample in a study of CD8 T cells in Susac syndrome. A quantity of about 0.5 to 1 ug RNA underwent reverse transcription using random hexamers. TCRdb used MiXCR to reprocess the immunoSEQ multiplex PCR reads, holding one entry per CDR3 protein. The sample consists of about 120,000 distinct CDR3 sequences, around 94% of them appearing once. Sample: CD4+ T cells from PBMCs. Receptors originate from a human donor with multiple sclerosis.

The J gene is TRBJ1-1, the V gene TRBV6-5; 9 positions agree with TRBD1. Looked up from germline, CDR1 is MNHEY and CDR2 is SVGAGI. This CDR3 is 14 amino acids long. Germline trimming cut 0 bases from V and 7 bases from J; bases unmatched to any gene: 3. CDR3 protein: CASSYSTGGVEAFF. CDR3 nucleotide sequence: TGTGCCAGCAGTTACTCGACAGGGGGTGTTGAAGCTTTCTTT.

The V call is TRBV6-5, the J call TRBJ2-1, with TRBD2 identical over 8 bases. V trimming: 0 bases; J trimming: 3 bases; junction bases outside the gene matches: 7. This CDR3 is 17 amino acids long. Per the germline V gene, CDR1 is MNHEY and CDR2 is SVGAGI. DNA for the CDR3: TGTGCCAGCAGTTACTCGATAAGCGGGAGAATCTACAATGAGCAGTTCTTC. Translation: CASSYSISGRIYNEQFF.

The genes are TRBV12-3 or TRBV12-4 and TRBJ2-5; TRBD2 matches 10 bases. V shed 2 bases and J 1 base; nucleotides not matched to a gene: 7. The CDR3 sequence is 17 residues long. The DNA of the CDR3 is TGTGCCAGCAGTTTAAGGGGTAGCGGGGGGCCCCAAGAGACCCAGTACTTC. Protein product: CASSLRGSGGPQETQYF.

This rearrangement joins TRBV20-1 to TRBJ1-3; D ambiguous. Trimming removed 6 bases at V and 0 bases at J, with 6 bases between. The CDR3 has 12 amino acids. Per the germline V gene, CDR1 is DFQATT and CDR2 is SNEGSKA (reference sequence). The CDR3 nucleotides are TGCAGTGCCCGGAGCTCTGGAAACACCATATATTTT. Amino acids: CSARSSGNTIYF.

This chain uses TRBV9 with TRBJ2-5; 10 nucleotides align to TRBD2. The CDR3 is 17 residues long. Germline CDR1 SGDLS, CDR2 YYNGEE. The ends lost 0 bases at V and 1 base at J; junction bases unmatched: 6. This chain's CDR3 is CASSVVQSSGGQETQYF. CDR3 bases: TGTGCCAGCAGCGTAGTCCAATCTAGCGGGGGCCAAGAGACCCAGTACTTC.

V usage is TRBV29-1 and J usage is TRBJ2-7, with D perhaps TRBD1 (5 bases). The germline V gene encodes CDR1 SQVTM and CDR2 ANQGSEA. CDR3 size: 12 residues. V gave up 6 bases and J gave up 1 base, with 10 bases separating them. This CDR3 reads CSVPGSSYEQYF. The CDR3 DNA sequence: TGCAGCGTCCCAGGGTCGTCCTACGAGCAGTACTTC.

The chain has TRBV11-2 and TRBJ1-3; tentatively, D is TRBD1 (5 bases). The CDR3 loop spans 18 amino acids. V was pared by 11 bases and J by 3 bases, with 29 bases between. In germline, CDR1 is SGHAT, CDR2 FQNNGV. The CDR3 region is CASRPMGSGTPGGNTIYF. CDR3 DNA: TGTGCCTCCCGACCGATGGGCTCCGGGACCCCGGGTGGAAACACCATATATTTT.

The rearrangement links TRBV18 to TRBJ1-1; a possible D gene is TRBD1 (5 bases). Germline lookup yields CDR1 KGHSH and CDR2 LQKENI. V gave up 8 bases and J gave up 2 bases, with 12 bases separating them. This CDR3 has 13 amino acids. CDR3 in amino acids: CASAQGGNTEAFF. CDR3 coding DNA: TGTGCCAGCGCCCAGGGAGGAAACACTGAAGCTTTCTTT.

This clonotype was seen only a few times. CDR3 sequence: CASSTAWPQHF. The CDR3 nucleotides are TGTGCCAGCAGTACCGCATGGCCCCAGCATTTT. This chain connects TRBV6-1 to TRBJ1-5; no definite D call. CDR1 is MNHNS and CDR2 is SASEGT in the germline V gene. CDR3 length equals 11 residues. V gave up 5 bases and J gave up 9 bases, with 8 bases separating them.

The CDR3 here is CSASGRGKYGYTF. CDR3 coding DNA: TGCAGTGCTTCTGGACGGGGGAAGTATGGCTACACCTTC. The genes are TRBV20-1 and TRBJ1-2; D is perhaps TRBD1 (5 bases). The CDR3 spans 13 residues. Germline values: CDR1 DFQATT, CDR2 SNEGSKA (reference sequence). The V gene lost 5 bases and the J gene lost 5 bases, with 15 bases spanning the gap.

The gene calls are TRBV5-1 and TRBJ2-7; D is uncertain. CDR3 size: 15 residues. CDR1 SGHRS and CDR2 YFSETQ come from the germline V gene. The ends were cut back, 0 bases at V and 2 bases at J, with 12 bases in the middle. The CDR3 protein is CASSLASDGAYEQYF. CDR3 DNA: TGCGCCAGCAGCTTGGCCTCGGACGGCGCCTACGAGCAGTACTTC.

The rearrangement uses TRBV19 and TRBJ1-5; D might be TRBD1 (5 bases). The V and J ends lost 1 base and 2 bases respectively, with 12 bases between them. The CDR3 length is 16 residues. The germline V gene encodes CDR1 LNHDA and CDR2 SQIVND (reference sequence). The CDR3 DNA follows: TGTGCCAGTAGTATAGCCAGGGATTGGGGCAATCAGCCCCAGCATTTT. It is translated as CASSIARDWGNQPQHF.